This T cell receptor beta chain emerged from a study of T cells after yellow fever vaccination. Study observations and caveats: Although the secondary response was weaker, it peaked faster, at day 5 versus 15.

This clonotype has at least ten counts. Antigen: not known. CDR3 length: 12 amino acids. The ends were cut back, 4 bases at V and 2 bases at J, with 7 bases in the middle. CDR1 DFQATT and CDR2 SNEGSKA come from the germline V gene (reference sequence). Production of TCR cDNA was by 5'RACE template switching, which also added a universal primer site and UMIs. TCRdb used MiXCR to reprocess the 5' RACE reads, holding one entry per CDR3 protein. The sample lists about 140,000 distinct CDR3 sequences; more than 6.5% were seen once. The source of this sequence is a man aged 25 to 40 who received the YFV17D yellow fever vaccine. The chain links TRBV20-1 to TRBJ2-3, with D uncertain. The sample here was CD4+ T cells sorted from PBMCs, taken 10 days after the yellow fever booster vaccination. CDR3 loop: CSAKRSTDTQYF. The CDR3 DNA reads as TGCAGTGCTAAACGGTCCACAGATACGCAGTATTTT.